This entry is about one T cell receptor beta chain. This clone was detected only a few times. The antigen it recognizes is unknown. No base quality information exists; no much larger clone differs at one position. Based on the germline V gene, the CDR1 and CDR2 sequences are SGHRS and YFSETQ. From the cysteine up to the phenylalanine, the CDR3 has a length of 16 residues. Only the CDR3 part of the read is kept: 48 bases, read in frame from the first base. The junction shows trimming of 0 bases on V and 1 base on J, plus 10 bases between the germline ends. TCRbeta CDR3 regions were amplified from genomic DNA by means of the immunoSEQ Assay, a bias-controlled multiplex PCR. Turning to the authors' computational methods: The number of nucleated cells in each sample was estimated from the amplification of reference gene primers within the assay. To quantify the absolute abundance of each unique TCRbeta CDR3 rearrangement, sequence reads were collapsed and filtered. Productive Simpson clonality was computed per sample as the square root of Simpson's diversity index over productive rearrangements. Entries here come from immuneACCESS through TCRdb and include only in-frame sequences with V and J called. Some clones fail to appear in such tables; in the studies checked, an unresolved V gene covers under half of the shortfall, and the cause of the remainder is unknown. V and J calls and clone size come straight from that table; D and trimming were deduced from the DNA. The sample records approximately 200,000 clones, 84% of which are singletons. About 8.3% of the sample belongs to the ten largest clones.

In Seattle, one collaborating source enrolled patients while the infection was active and tracked those patients longitudinally over the course of disease. Each collaborating institution followed its own protocols to collect whole blood in K2EDTA tubes. For TCRbeta analysis, collaborators shipped samples as frozen whole blood, isolated PBMCs, or DNA extracted from either of those sample types. This entry belongs to a study of blood T cell repertoires in COVID-19 (TCRdb year 2020). For the wider study: Samples covering the acute and convalescent phases of COVID-19 were provided by collaborators in the United States, Italy and Spain. Subjects who had been exposed to COVID-19, were actively infected with it, or had recovered from it provided the deeply sampled blood TCRbeta repertoires that made up the dataset. A freely available public database, intended as a resource for researchers studying the immune response to SARS-CoV-2, is where the repertoires were released. Sample metadata almost always included a de-identified subject ID, COVID-19 status, age in years and sex. The material from the prospective study consisted of cDNA or gDNA derived from T cells, B-cell-depleted T cells, or PBMCs. The samples were drawn from two sources: the first 160 participants of the ongoing ImmuneRACE study, and some 1,300 subjects contributed by 6 global collaborators. HLA class I and class II types, where available, came from metadata supplied by the sample provider rather than from assay-based typing. The paper's findings and limits, for the study overall: The amount of clinical and demographic metadata varied by source and participant and was provided uncurated.

The TCR was taken from a woman aged 80 or over with COVID-19, enrolled during active disease. The sequencing input was peripheral blood. This chain joins TRBV5-1 to TRBJ1-4; a tentative D match to TRBD1 spans 5 bases. The DNA sequence is as follows: TGCGCCAGCAGCTTGGTCCCAGGGCTAACTAATGAAAAACTGTTTTTT. Translated, it gives CASSLVPGLTNEKLFF.